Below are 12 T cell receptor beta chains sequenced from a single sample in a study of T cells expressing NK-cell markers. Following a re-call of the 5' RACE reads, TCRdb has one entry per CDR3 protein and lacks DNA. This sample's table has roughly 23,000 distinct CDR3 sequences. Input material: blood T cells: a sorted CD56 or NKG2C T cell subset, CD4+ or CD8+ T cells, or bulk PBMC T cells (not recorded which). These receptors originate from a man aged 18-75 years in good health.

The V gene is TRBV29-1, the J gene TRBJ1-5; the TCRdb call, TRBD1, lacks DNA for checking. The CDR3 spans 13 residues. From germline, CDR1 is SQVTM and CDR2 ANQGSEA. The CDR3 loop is CSVRQGRNQPQHF.

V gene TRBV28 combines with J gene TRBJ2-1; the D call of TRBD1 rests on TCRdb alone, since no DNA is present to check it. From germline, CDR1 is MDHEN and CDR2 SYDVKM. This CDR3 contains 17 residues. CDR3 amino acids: CASSFLPGQGPYNEQFF.

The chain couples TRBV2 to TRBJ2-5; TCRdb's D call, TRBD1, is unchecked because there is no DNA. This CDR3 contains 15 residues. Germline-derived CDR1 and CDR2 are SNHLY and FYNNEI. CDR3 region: CASSDLRGYQETQYF.

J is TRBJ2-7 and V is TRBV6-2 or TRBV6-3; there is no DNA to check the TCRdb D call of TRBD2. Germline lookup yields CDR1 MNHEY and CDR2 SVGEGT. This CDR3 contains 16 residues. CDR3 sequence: CASSQLSGTSGREQYF.

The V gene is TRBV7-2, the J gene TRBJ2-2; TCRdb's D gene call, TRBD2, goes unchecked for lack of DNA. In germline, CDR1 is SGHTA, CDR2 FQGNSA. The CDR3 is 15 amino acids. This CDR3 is CASSLSSGGAGELFF.

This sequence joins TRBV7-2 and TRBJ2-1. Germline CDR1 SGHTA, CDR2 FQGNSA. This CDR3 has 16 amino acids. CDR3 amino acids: CASTQIGEGSYNEQFF.

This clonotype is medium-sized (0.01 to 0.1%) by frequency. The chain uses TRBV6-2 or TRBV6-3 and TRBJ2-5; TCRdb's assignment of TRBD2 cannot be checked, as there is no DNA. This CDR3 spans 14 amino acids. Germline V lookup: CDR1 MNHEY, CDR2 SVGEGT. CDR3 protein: CASSYSREVETQYF.

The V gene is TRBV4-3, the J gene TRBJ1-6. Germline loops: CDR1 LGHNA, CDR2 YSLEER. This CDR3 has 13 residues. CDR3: CASSLSKWEPLHF.

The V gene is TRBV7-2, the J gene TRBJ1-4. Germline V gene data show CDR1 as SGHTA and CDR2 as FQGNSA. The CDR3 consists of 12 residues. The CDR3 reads CASSFELGKLFF.

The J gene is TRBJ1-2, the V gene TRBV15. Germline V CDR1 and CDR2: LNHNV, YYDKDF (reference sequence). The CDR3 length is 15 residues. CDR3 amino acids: CATSSGSGSFYGYTF.

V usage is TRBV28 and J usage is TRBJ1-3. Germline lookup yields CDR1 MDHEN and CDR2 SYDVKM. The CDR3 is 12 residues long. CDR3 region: CASRKTGNTIYF.

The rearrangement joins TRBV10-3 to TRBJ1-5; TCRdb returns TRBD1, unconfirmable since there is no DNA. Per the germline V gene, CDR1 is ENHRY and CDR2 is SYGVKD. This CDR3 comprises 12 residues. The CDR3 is CAIGTGNQPQHF.